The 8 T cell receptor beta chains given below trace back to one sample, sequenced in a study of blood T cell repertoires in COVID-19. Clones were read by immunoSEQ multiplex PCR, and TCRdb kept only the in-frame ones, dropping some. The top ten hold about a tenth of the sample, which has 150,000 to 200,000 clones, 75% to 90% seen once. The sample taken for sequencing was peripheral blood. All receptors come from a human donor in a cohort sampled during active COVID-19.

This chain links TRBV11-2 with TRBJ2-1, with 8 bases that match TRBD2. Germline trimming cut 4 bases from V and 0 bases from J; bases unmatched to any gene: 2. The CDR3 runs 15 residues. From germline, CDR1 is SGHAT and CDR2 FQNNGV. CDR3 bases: TGTGCCAGCAGCTCTAGCGGGTCCTCCTACAATGAGCAGTTCTTC. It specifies CASSSSGSSYNEQFF.

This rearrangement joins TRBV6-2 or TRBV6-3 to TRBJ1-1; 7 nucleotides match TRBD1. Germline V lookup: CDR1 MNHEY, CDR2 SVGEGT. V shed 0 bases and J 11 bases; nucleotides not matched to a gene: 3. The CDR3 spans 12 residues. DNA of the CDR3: TGTGCCAGCAGTTACTCCACAGGGGTCGCTTTCTTT. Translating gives CASSYSTGVAFF.

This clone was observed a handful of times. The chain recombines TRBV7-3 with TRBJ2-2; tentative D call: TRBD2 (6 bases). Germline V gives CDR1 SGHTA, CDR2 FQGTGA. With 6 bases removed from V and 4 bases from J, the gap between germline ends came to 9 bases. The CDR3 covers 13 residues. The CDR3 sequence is CASRSSVTGELFF. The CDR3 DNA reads TGTGCCAGCAGATCTAGCGTCACCGGGGAGCTGTTTTTT.

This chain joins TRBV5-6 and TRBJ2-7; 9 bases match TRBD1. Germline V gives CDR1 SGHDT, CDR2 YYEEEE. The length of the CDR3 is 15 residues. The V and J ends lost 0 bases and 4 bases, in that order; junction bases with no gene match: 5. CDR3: CASSLGTGAFYEQYF. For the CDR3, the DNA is TGTGCCAGCAGCTTGGGGACAGGGGCCTTTTACGAGCAGTACTTC.

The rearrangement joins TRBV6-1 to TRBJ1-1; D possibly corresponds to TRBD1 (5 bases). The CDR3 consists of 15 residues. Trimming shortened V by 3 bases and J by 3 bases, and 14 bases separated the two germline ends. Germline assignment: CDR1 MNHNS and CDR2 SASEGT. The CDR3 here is CASSDRATDHTEAFF. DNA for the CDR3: TGTGCCAGCAGTGACAGGGCGACGGATCACACTGAAGCTTTCTTT.

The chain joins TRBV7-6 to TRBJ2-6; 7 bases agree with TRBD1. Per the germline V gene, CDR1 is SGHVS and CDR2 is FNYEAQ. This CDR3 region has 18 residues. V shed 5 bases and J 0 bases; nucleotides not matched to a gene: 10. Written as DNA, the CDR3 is TGTGCCAGCAGCGCTACAGGGGTCCCGAGCTCTGGGGCCAACGTCCTGACTTTC. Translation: CASSATGVPSSGANVLTF. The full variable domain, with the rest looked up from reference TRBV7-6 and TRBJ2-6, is GAGVSQSPRYKVTKRGQDVALRCDPISGHVSLYWYRQALGQGPEFLTYFNYEAQQDKSGLPNDRFSAERPEGSISTLTIQRTEQRDSAMYRCASSATGVPSSGANVLTFGAGSRLTVL.

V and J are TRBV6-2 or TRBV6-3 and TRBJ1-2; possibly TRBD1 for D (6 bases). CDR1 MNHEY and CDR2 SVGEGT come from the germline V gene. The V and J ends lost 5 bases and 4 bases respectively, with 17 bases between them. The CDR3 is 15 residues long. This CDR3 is CASSSPGGASYGYTF. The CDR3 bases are TGTGCCAGCAGTAGCCCGGGGGGCGCTTCCTATGGCTACACCTTC.

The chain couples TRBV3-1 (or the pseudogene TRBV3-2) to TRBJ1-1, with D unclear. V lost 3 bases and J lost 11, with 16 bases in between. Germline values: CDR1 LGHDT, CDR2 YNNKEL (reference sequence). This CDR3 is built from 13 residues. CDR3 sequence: CASSQRRTGKAFF. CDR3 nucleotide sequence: TGTGCCAGCAGCCAGCGAAGGACGGGGAAGGCTTTCTTT.